The clone carrying this T cell receptor beta chain was seen only a few times. Antigen: not known. This same CDR3 is encoded by further DNA sequences in the sample. A single heparinised draw of about 100 mL on average was taken per donor. This record belongs to a study of beta chain features in type 1 diabetes. General study findings and limits: Naive, central memory and Treg TCRB repertoires appeared more alike in patients than in healthy donors. Moderate yet significant TCRB CDR3 shortening was seen in Type 1 diabetes patients in all four CD4+ subsets.

Reverse transcription of all isolated RNA meant that expressed TCRB transcripts were sequenced. The method was immunoSEQ multiplex PCR; TCRdb's version includes in-frame clones alone and lacks a portion of them. The data hold over 300,000 clones, with over 7% observed a single time. The sequenced sample consisted of central memory CD4+ T cells from blood. The TCR originated in a man aged 25 to 45 with type 1 diabetes.

The CDR3 bases are TGTGCCAGCAGCTTAGTCCCAGACTCCTACGAGCAGTACTTC. It encodes CASSLVPDSYEQYF. This sequence joins TRBV7-9 and TRBJ2-7; D uncertain. This CDR3 is built from 14 residues. Trimming took 1 base from V and 0 from J, leaving 7 bases between them. Germline-derived CDR1 and CDR2 are SEHNR and FQNEAQ (reference sequence).